Listed below are T cell receptor beta chains from one sample, sequenced in a study of cytotoxic CD8 clonotypes in ibrutinib-treated CLL. Profiled with immunoSEQ multiplex PCR; TCRdb holds only in-frame clones, not every one. This sample has 25,000 to 30,000 clones, with 45% to 60% found just once. Sample: PBMCs, taken before ibrutinib treatment. The origin of the receptors is a human donor with chronic lymphocytic leukemia. The conserved cysteine and the conserved F or W are not part of the CDR3 here.

j_gene	v_gene	CDR3aa
TRBJ2-7	TRBV7-2	ASSHLGAAYEQY
TRBJ2-3	TRBV7-2	ASSLEGISGRWNTQY
TRBJ2-2	TRBV5-1	ASSSVTSPVAGELF
TRBJ2-7	TRBV20-1	SARLVDEQY
TRBJ2-3	TRBV9	ASSAHVSTDTQY
TRBJ1-5	TRBV10-3	AISEGAGGNQPQH
TRBJ1-1	TRBV5-1	ASSPRLQDTEAF
TRBJ1-1	TRBV14	ASSQGPLSAF
TRBJ2-1	TRBV5-4	ASSFRDRDNEQF
TRBJ2-7	TRBV29-1	SVDVQGAPLEQY
TRBJ2-1	TRBV5-1	ASSVGTRLNDEQF
TRBJ1-6	TRBV18	ASSKQGAGSPLH
TRBJ2-7	TRBV10-3	AIRRDKSYEQY
TRBJ2-1	TRBV4-1	ASSQDSGWSYNEQF
TRBJ1-2	TRBV28	ASSRNWNYGYT
TRBJ2-7	TRBV19	ASSAPGIYSSYEQY
TRBJ1-5	TRBV12-5	ASGLTRDRVFTQPQH
TRBJ2-4	TRBV4-1	ASSQDPTSGGLIAKNIQY